This TCR beta chain was obtained from a study of T cells in localized non-small cell lung cancer. The study, taken as a whole, reports: Measurement of T cell clonality placed uninvolved adjacent lung highest, above the level in tumor. In adjacent lung, a median roughly 56 of the top 100 tumor clones were found.

Profiled with immunoSEQ multiplex PCR; TCRdb holds only in-frame clones, not every one. This sample has around 15,000 clones; approximately 85% occur once, and the top ten carry approximately 4%. This clone was picked up one time. The antigen is unknown. The CDR3 runs 18 residues. In germline, CDR1 is ENHRY, CDR2 SYGVKD. The V end was cut by 0 bases, the J end by 0 bases, with 15 bases between. The rearrangement joins TRBV10-3 to TRBJ2-1, with D perhaps TRBD1 (5 bases). The sequencing here drew on peripheral blood, taken before any cancer treatment. This TCR was sampled from a woman aged 40 to 75 with stage I lung adenocarcinoma. Written as DNA, the CDR3 is TGTGCCATCAGTGAGTCGATATTGGGGCTGAGCTCCTACAATGAGCAGTTCTTC. Amino acids: CAISESILGLSSYNEQFF.